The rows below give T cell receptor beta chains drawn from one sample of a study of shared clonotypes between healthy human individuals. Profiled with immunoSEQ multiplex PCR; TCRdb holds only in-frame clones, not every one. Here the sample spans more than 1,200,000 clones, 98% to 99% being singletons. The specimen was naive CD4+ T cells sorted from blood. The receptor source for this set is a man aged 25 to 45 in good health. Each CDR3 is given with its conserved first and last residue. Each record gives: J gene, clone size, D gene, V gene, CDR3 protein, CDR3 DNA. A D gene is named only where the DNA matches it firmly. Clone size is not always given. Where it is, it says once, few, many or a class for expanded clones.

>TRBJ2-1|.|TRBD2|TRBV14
CASSPLAGTGEQFF
TGTGCCAGCAGCCCGCTAGCGGGAACGGGAGAGCAGTTCTTC
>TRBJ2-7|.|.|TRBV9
CASSVGTGSSYEQYF
TGTGCCAGCAGCGTAGGAACAGGAAGCTCCTACGAGCAGTACTTC
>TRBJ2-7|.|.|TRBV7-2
CASSWRQSYEQYF
TGTGCCAGCAGCTGGCGGCAGTCCTACGAGCAGTACTTC
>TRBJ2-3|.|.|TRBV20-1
CRGRTDTQYF
TGCAGAGGCCGGACAGATACGCAGTATTTT
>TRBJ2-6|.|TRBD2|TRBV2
CASSRDYPGANVLTF
TGTGCCAGCAGTCGGGACTACCCTGGGGCCAACGTCCTGACTTTC
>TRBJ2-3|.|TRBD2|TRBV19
CASSPGLAGITDTQYF
TGTGCCAGTAGTCCCGGACTAGCGGGAATCACAGATACGCAGTATTTT
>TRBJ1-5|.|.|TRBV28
CASSEGDQPQHF
TGTGCCAGCAGTGAAGGGGATCAGCCCCAGCATTTT
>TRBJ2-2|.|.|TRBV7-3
CASSLGLAAYGELFF
TGTGCCAGCAGCTTGGGGTTAGCGGCCTACGGGGAGCTGTTTTTT
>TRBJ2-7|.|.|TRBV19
CASSIDPNSYEQYF
TGTGCCAGTAGTATAGATCCCAACTCTTACGAGCAGTACTTC
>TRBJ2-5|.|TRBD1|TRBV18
CASSPPLDRRETQYF
TGTGCCAGCTCACCACCTTTGGACAGGAGGGAGACCCAGTACTTC
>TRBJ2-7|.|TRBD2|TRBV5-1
CASSHKPGLAFEQYF
TGCGCCAGCAGCCACAAACCGGGACTAGCTTTCGAGCAGTACTTC
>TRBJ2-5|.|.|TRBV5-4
CASSLARGQETQYF
TGTGCCAGCAGCTTGGCTCGGGGCCAAGAGACCCAGTACTTC
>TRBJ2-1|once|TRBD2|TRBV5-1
CASSRRSGTSGYNEQFF
TGCGCCAGCAGCCGAAGATCCGGGACTAGCGGTTACAATGAGCAGTTCTTC
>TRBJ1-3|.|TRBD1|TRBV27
CASRALGTVARNTIYF
TGTGCCAGCAGAGCTCTCGGGACAGTAGCTCGAAACACCATATATTTT
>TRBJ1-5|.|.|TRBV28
CASTAVAYNQPQHF
TGTGCCAGCACCGCGGTGGCCTACAATCAGCCCCAGCATTTT
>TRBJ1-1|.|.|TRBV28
CASSFRATNTEAFF
TGTGCCAGCAGTTTCAGGGCCACGAACACTGAAGCTTTCTTT
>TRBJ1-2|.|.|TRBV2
CASSPNGRDGYTF
TGTGCCAGCAGCCCAAACGGGAGGGATGGCTACACCTTC
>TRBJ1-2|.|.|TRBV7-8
CASSREYNRPSYTF
TGTGCCAGCAGCCGAGAATATAACAGGCCCTCCTACACCTTC
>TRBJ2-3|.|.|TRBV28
CASSLGSGFTDTQYF
TGTGCCAGCAGTTTAGGTTCAGGGTTCACAGATACGCAGTATTTT
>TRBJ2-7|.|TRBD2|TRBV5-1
CASSLAGVAGVDEQYF
TGCGCCAGCAGCTTGGCCGGGGTAGCGGGAGTTGACGAGCAGTACTTC
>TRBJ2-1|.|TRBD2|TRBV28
CASSPTSGSGNEQFF
TGTGCCAGCAGTCCTACTAGCGGGAGTGGCAATGAGCAGTTCTTC
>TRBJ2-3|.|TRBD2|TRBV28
CASSFMSGTRDTQYF
TGTGCCAGCAGTTTTATGAGCGGGACCAGGGATACGCAGTATTTT
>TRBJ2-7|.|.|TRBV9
CASTPRGYATYEQYF
TGTGCCAGCACCCCTCGGGGGTACGCGACCTACGAGCAGTACTTC
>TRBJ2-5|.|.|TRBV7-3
CASSLTGSRARETQYF
TGTGCCAGCAGCTTAACCGGTTCGCGGGCTCGGGAGACCCAGTACTTC
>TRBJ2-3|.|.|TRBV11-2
CASSLGLAWDTQYF
TGTGCCAGCAGCTTAGGACTGGCGTGGGATACGCAGTATTTT
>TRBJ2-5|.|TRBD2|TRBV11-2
CASGSASGRKLETQYF
TGTGCCAGCGGGTCGGCTAGCGGCCGCAAGCTGGAGACCCAGTACTTC
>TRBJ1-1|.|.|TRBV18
CASSLSVVGSTEAFF
TGTGCCAGCTCACTGTCGGTGGTAGGGAGCACTGAAGCTTTCTTT
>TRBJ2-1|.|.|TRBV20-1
CSAADGNEQFF
TGCAGTGCCGCGGACGGGAATGAGCAGTTCTTC
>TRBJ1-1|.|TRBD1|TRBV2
CASSRGHAFF
TGTGCCAGCAGCAGGGGGCACGCTTTCTTT
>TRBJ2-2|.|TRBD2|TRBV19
CASSIVGRARTGELFF
TGTGCCAGTAGTATCGTAGGGAGGGCTCGGACCGGGGAGCTGTTTTTT
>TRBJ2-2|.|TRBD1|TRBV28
CASKGQGFNSDTGELFF
TGTGCCAGCAAGGGACAGGGGTTTAATTCGGACACCGGGGAGCTGTTTTTT